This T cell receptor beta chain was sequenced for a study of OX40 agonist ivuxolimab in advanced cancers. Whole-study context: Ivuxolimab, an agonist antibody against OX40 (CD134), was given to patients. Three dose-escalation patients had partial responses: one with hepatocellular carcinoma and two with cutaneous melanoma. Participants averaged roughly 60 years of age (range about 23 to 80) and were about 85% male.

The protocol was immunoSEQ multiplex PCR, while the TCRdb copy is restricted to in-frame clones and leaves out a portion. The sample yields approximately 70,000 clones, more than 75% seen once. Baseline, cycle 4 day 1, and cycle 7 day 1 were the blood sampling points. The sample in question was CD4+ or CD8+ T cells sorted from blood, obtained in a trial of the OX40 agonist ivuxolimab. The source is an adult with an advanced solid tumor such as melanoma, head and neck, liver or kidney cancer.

The CDR3 DNA reads TGTGCCAGCAGCGTAGAGAGGGACACTGAAGCTTTCTTT. Translated, it gives CASSVERDTEAFF. This chain links TRBV11-1 with TRBJ1-1; unclear D gene. The CDR3 contains 13 residues. Trimming shortened V by 5 bases and J by 3 bases, and 10 bases separated the two germline ends. Per germline, CDR1 SGHAT and CDR2 FQDESV (reference sequence).